This T cell receptor beta chain emerged from a study of T cell responses to AZD1222 COVID-19 vaccine. General study findings and limits: At baseline, seropositivity was found in only six or seven AZD1222 recipients. Regions 160-218 and 743-854 held dominance among vaccine-associated CD4 TCRs, which spanned spike. Donors were mostly white British, more females; clonal diversity possibly underestimated. After the peak T cell response, and only then, were repertoires sampled.

CDR1 is SGHVS and CDR2 is FNYEAQ in the germline V gene. V gave up 5 bases and J gave up 6 bases; unmatched junction bases: 14. This CDR3 is 17 amino acids long. A remark on this clone: The antigen is undetermined.

Sequencing was performed with immunoSEQ multiplex PCR; in TCRdb, only in-frame clones are kept and a portion is missing. The sample yields approximately 180,000 clones, about 90% seen once. The origin of this receptor is an adult in good health. The material was peripheral blood, obtained on day 0 of AZD1222 vaccination. The V gene is TRBV7-6, the J gene TRBJ2-2; 8 bases match TRBD2. CDR3: CASSPLAGGQGAGELFF. The CDR3 DNA follows: TGTGCCAGCAGCCCATTGGCGGGAGGTCAGGGAGCCGGGGAGCTGTTTTTT. Drawing the rest from reference TRBV7-6 and TRBJ2-2, the complete variable domain is GAGVSQSPRYKVTKRGQDVALRCDPISGHVSLYWYRQALGQGPEFLTYFNYEAQQDKSGLPNDRFSAERPEGSISTLTIQRTEQRDSAMYRCASSPLAGGQGAGELFFGEGSRLTVL.